The 22 T cell receptor beta chains presented below share a single source sample, sequenced in a study of beta chain features in type 1 diabetes. Of the isolated RNA, all was reverse transcribed, and so the sequenced material was expressed TCRB transcripts. Profiled with immunoSEQ multiplex PCR; TCRdb holds only in-frame clones, not every one. The table lists 250,000 or so clones, about 71% of them singletons. The sequencing input was naive CD4+ T cells from blood. These receptors came from a man aged 25-40 years in good health.

V and J are TRBV21-1 and TRBJ1-1. TRBV21-1 is reported as a pseudogene. This CDR3 region has 13 residues. The CDR3 DNA is TGTGCCAGCAGGACCCACGTGAACACTGAAGCTTTCTTT. This encodes CASRTHVNTEAFF.

The gene calls are TRBV27 and TRBJ1-2; possible D gene TRBD1, 6 bases. The CDR3 consists of 13 residues. V lost 8 bases and J 4 bases, leaving 14 bases between the germline ends. Germline V lookup: CDR1 MNHEY, CDR2 SMNVEV (reference sequence). CDR3 loop: CASGLAQGYGYTF. CDR3 nucleotide sequence: TGTGCCAGCGGTCTAGCACAGGGCTATGGCTACACCTTC.

The chain is built from TRBV7-2 and TRBJ2-7; 13 bases are shared with TRBD2. The length of the CDR3 is 15 residues. J gave up 4 bases and V 6 bases, and 6 bases lay outside the gene matches. CDR1 and CDR2 from the germline V gene are SGHTA and FQGNSA. The CDR3 coding sequence is TGTGCCAGCAGTTATGGGACTAGCGGGAAATACGAGCAGTACTTC. Protein sequence: CASSYGTSGKYEQYF.

V usage is TRBV5-1 and J usage is TRBJ2-1; 7 positions match TRBD2. Germline V gene lookup returns CDR1 SGHRS and CDR2 YFSETQ. This CDR3 comprises 15 residues. V lost 0 bases, J lost 3 bases, and 3 bases stayed unmatched. CDR3 DNA sequence: TGCGCCAGCAGCTTGGGCGGGAGCGGCTACAATGAGCAGTTCTTC. This encodes CASSLGGSGYNEQFF.

CDR3 in amino acids: CASSSRVPTDTQYF. The DNA of the CDR3 is TGTGCCAGCAGCAGCAGGGTTCCAACAGATACGCAGTATTTT. This rearrangement joins TRBV7-2 to TRBJ2-3; TRBD1 might be the D (5 bases). This CDR3 is built from 14 residues. CDR1 is SGHTA and CDR2 is FQGNSA in the germline V gene. V was pared by 5 bases and J by 3 bases, with 12 bases between.

The V call is TRBV10-3, the J call TRBJ2-3; D is perhaps TRBD2 (6 bases). Germline values: CDR1 ENHRY, CDR2 SYGVKD. Trimming pared 2 bases from V and 5 bases from J, leaving 14 bases between. The CDR3 contains 15 residues. CDR3 region: CAISERAGQGDTQYF. The DNA of the CDR3 is TGTGCCATCAGTGAGCGGGCGGGGCAGGGAGATACGCAGTATTTT.

The chain employs TRBV29-1 and TRBJ2-1; perhaps D is TRBD1 or TRBD2 (5 bases each). Germline V gene lookup returns CDR1 SQVTM and CDR2 ANQGSEA. The germline V and J ends were trimmed by 6 bases and 0 bases, with 6 bases remaining between them. The CDR3 runs to 12 residues. The CDR3 spells CSVGTSYNEQFF. The DNA of the CDR3 is TGCAGCGTGGGGACCTCCTACAATGAGCAGTTCTTC.

This clone turned up a few times. The CDR3 region is CASSQGRTTNEKLFF. CDR3 DNA: TGCGCCAGCAGTCAAGGGAGAACAACTAATGAAAAACTGTTTTTT. This chain joins TRBV23-1 and TRBJ1-4; D uncertain. Being an ORF, TRBV23-1 has a function that is uncertain. CDR3 length equals 15 residues. Trimming left V 2 bases short and J 0 bases short, with 7 bases between.

The CDR3 DNA sequence: TGTGCCAGCAGCTCCCGGGGCACAGATACGCAGTATTTT. Translated: CASSSRGTDTQYF. V gene TRBV7-2 combines with J gene TRBJ2-3; no reliable D call. Germline CDR1 reads SGHTA; CDR2 reads FQGNSA. The CDR3 contains 13 residues. Trimming shortened V by 4 bases and J by 1 base, and 6 bases separated the two germline ends.

This chain uses TRBV15 with TRBJ2-1, with D tentatively TRBD2 (7 bases). The CDR3 contains 18 residues. The germline gives CDR1 LNHNV, CDR2 YYDKDF (reference sequence). The ends were cut back, 0 bases at V and 4 bases at J, with 19 bases in the middle. CDR3 DNA sequence: TGTGCCACCAGCAGAGACGTGAGGGGGGGCCCTTGGTACAATGAGCAGTTCTTC. This translates into CATSRDVRGGPWYNEQFF.

The chain couples TRBV30 to TRBJ2-3, with a weak D call TRBD1 (6 bases). Trimming removed 4 bases at V and 4 bases at J, with 12 bases between. Germline CDR1 is GTSNPN and CDR2 is SVGIG (reference sequence). CDR3 length: 13 residues. The DNA of the CDR3 is TGTGCCTGGAAGGAGGCAGGGGCAGATACGCAGTATTTT. The encoded protein is CAWKEAGADTQYF.

In the case of this clone: This sample includes further DNA sequences coding for the same CDR3. The J gene is TRBJ2-5, the V gene TRBV30; D call uncertain. This CDR3 contains 11 residues. Germline V gene sequence: CDR1 GTSNPN, CDR2 SVGIG (reference sequence). V was clipped by 3 bases and J by 3 bases, with 5 bases between them. CDR3 nucleotides: TGTGCCTGGAGCTCGGAAGAGACCCAGTACTTC. Translated, it gives CAWSSEETQYF. Full variable domain (missing parts from reference TRBV30 and TRBJ2-5): SQTIHQWPATLVQPVGSPLSLECTVEGTSNPNLYWYRQAAGRGLQLLFYSVGIGQISSEVPQNLSASRPQDRQFILSSKKLLLSDSGFYLCAWSSEETQYFGPGTRLLVL.

This clone was observed a few times. V is TRBV30 and J is TRBJ2-5, with D tentatively TRBD1 or TRBD2 (6 bases each). This CDR3 has 14 residues. The germline V and J ends were trimmed by 0 bases and 3 bases, with 11 bases remaining between them. The V gene's germline CDR1 is GTSNPN and CDR2 SVGIG (reference sequence). In DNA form, the CDR3 reads TGTGCCTGGAGTGTTGGGGGCGGGGAAGAGACCCAGTACTTC. It is translated as CAWSVGGGEETQYF.

This clone was found a few times. The rearrangement joins TRBV29-1 to TRBJ2-2; unclear D gene. Germline values: CDR1 SQVTM, CDR2 ANQGSEA. Trimming pared 3 bases from V and 4 bases from J, leaving 9 bases between. This CDR3 contains 13 residues. The CDR3 coding sequence is TGCAGCGTTGATTCGTGGGGCACCGGGGAGCTGTTTTTT. Translated, it gives CSVDSWGTGELFF.

As concerns this clone: The identical CDR3 is also encoded by other nucleotide sequences in the sample. This rearrangement joins TRBV18 to TRBJ2-5; D is uncertain. The CDR3 consists of 12 residues. Deletions cut 1 base from V and 2 bases from J, with 2 bases between. Germline V gene data show CDR1 as KGHSH and CDR2 as LQKENI. The CDR3 DNA is TGTGCCAGCTCACCACGGCAAGAGACCCAGTACTTC. Its translation: CASSPRQETQYF.

The chain is built from TRBV30 and TRBJ2-3; 8 bases are a match to TRBD2. Germline CDR1 GTSNPN, CDR2 SVGIG (reference sequence). V was clipped by 2 bases and J by 0 bases; unmatched bases: 7. The CDR3 loop spans 16 amino acids. The chain's CDR3 is CAWSTWRGASTDTQYF. For the CDR3, the DNA is TGTGCCTGGAGTACTTGGCGGGGGGCGAGCACAGATACGCAGTATTTT.

The chain carries TRBV29-1 and TRBJ2-5; D call uncertain. Germline CDR1 SQVTM, CDR2 ANQGSEA. There are 11 residues in the CDR3. V lost 7 bases, J lost 0 bases, and 6 bases lay in between. The CDR3 coding sequence is TGCAGCGGCGCTTACCAAGAGACCCAGTACTTC. Its translation: CSGAYQETQYF.

This clone has just one count. V and J are TRBV9 and TRBJ2-3; perhaps TRBD2 as D (5 bases). Trimming took 3 bases from V and 2 from J, leaving 13 bases between them. CDR1 and CDR2 from the germline V gene are SGDLS and YYNGEE. The CDR3 totals 15 residues. The CDR3 coding sequence is TGTGCCAGCAGCGCCGTGGTGGACTTCACAGATACGCAGTATTTT. Amino acids: CASSAVVDFTDTQYF.

V gene TRBV30 combines with J gene TRBJ1-4; the match to TRBD1 covers 8 bases. Germline-derived CDR1 and CDR2 are GTSNPN and SVGIG (reference sequence). The V segment lost 3 bases and the J segment 1 base; nucleotides outside the gene matches: 7. The CDR3 consists of 16 residues. CDR3 region: CAWSPTGGLTNEKLFF. CDR3 in DNA: TGTGCCTGGAGCCCCACAGGGGGGCTAACTAATGAAAAACTGTTTTTT.

This clone was detected only once. The chain uses TRBV7-2 and TRBJ2-1; TRBD1 might be the D (6 bases). The V end was cut by 5 bases, the J end by 7 bases, with 12 bases between. From germline, CDR1 is SGHTA and CDR2 FQGNSA. This CDR3 is 13 amino acids long. The CDR3 DNA follows: TGTGCCAGCAGCCCCAGAGGGGGTAATGAGCAGTTCTTC. Translated, it gives CASSPRGGNEQFF.

The chain has TRBV15 and TRBJ2-1, with TRBD1 matching 11 bases. J lost 6 bases, V lost 3 bases, and 4 bases had no gene match. Per germline, CDR1 LNHNV and CDR2 YYDKDF (reference sequence). The CDR3 spans 15 residues. The CDR3 DNA is TGTGCCACCAGCAGCCCGGGACAGGGGGTCAATGAGCAGTTCTTC. Its translation is CATSSPGQGVNEQFF.

The chain combines TRBV2 with TRBJ1-1; D gene ambiguous. Between the trimmed V and J ends, which lost 7 bases and 10 bases, there was a span of 22 bases. This CDR3 region has 14 residues. The V gene's germline CDR1 is SNHLY and CDR2 FYNNEI. CDR3 sequence reads: CASILGGDLSGAFF. The DNA of the CDR3 is TGTGCCAGCATATTGGGAGGTGATCTATCTGGAGCTTTCTTT.